The present entry profiles one TCR beta chain with its context. Germline V CDR1 and CDR2: ENHRY, SYGVKD. Trimming removed 7 bases from V and 4 bases from J, with 19 bases in between. The CDR3 sequence is 15 residues long. The data were taken from a study of T cell changes during pregnancy in multiple sclerosis. The data were produced by immunoSEQ multiplex PCR, yet TCRdb's version contains in-frame clones alone and is incomplete. The sample has 100,000 to 110,000 clones, 80% to 95% seen once. Material: peripheral blood, obtained after pregnancy. This TCR came from a female donor with multiple sclerosis, enrolled in a pregnancy study. The J gene is TRBJ1-2, the V gene TRBV10-3; TRBD1 might be the D (6 bases). The CDR3 reads CAITPDRILGYGYTF. CDR3 nucleotides: TGTGCCATCACACCCGACAGGATCCTTGGCTATGGCTACACCTTC.